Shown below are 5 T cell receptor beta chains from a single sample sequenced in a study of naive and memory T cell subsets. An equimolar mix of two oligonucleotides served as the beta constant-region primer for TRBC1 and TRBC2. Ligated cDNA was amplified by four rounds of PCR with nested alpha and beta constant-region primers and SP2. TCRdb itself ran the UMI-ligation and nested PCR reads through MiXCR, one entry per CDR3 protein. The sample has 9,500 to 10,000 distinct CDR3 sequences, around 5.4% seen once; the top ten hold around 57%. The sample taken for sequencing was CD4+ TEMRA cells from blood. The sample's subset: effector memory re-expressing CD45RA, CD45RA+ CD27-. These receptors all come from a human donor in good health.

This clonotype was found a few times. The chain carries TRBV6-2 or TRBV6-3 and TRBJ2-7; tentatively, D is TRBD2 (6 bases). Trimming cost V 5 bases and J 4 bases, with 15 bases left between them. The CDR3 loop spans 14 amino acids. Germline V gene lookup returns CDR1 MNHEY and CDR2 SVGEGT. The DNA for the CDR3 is TGTGCCAGCAGTAGCGGGTTAAGGGGATACGAGCAGTACTTC. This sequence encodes CASSSGLRGYEQYF.

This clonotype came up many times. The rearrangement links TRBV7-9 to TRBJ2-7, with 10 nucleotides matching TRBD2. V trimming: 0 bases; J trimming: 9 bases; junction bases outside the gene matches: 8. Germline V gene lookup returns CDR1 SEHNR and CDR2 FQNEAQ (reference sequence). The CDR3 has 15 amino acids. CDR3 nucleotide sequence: TGTGCCAGCAGCTTAGCGGGGACTAGCGAAGGCGGGCAGTACTTC. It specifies CASSLAGTSEGGQYF.

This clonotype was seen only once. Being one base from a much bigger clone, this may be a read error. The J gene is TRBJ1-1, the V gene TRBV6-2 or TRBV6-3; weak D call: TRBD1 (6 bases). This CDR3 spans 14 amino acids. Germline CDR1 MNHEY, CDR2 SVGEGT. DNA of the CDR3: TGTGCCAGCAGTTACGGGGGCAAGAACTCTGAAGCTTTCTTT. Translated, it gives CASSYGGKNSEAFF.

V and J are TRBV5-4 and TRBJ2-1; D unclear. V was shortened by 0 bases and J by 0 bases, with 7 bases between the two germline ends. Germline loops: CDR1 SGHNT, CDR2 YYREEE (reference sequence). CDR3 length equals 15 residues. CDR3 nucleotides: TGTGCCAGCAGCTTGGTGGAAAGCTCCTACAATGAGCAGTTCTTC. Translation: CASSLVESSYNEQFF.

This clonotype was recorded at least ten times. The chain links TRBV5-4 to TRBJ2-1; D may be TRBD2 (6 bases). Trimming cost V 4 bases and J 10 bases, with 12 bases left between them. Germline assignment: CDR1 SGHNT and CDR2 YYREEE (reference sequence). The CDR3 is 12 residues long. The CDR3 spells CASSLKGGEQFF. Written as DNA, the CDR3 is TGTGCCAGCAGCCTAAAAGGAGGGGAGCAGTTCTTC.